These 23 T cell receptor beta chains were all obtained from the same sample, sequenced in a study of CD8 T cells in ankylosing spondylitis. No cognate antigen is known for these TCRs. In TCRdb, the 5' RACE reads were re-called with MiXCR into one record per CDR3 protein. The sample carries more than 650,000 distinct CDR3 sequences, approximately 12% recorded once. Study observations and caveats: Typical of ankylosing spondylitis blood, it appeared, was a TCR beta motif of roughly eight highly homologous variants.

The sample comprised blood, either unsorted or a sorted T cell fraction (not recorded which). The receptor set was obtained from a male donor with ankylosing spondylitis.

This clonotype was counted between two and nine times. The chain is built from TRBV5-1 and TRBJ2-2, with D possibly matching TRBD2 (5 bases). Trimming stripped 1 base from V and 7 bases from J, with 8 bases between. The CDR3 loop spans 13 amino acids. CDR1 is SGHRS and CDR2 is YFSETQ in the germline V gene. CDR3: CASSLFGLGELFF. In DNA form, the CDR3 reads TGCGCCAGCAGCTTGTTCGGACTCGGGGAGCTGTTTTTT.

The J gene is TRBJ1-4, the V gene TRBV27; D not resolved. Trimming stripped 6 bases from V and 0 bases from J, with 11 bases between. CDR1 and CDR2 from the germline V gene are MNHEY and SMNVEV (reference sequence). The CDR3 sequence is 15 residues long. CDR3 protein: CASRGWGATNEKLFF. CDR3 bases: TGTGCCAGCAGAGGGTGGGGTGCAACTAATGAAAAACTGTTTTTT.

This clonotype was picked up a small number of times. The chain employs TRBV6-1 and TRBJ1-2; tentatively, D is TRBD1 (5 bases). This CDR3 spans 12 amino acids. Germline-derived CDR1 and CDR2 are MNHNS and SASEGT. V lost 4 bases to trimming and J lost 10 bases, with 13 bases between them. CDR3 in DNA: TGTGCCAGCAGTGGGACACGGCAACCCTACACCTTC. As protein: CASSGTRQPYTF.

This clonotype was seen a few times. V is TRBV20-1 and J is TRBJ2-5; 10 nucleotides line up with TRBD1. Germline values: CDR1 DFQATT, CDR2 SNEGSKA (reference sequence). V lost 4 bases, J lost 5 bases, and 7 bases stayed unmatched. CDR3 size: 14 residues. In DNA, the CDR3 is TGCAGTGCTACACGCCGGGGACAGGGGGAGACCCAGTACTTC. This gives the protein CSATRRGQGETQYF.

There are many counts of this clonotype. The chain has TRBV7-2 and TRBJ1-5, with D unresolved. The CDR3 is made up of 12 amino acids. With 5 bases removed from V and 4 bases from J, the gap between germline ends came to 6 bases. Per germline, CDR1 SGHTA and CDR2 FQGNSA. The CDR3, as DNA: TGTGCCAGCAGCCGTTGGAATCAGCCCCAGCATTTT. Translated: CASSRWNQPQHF.

The chain is built from TRBV6-5 and TRBJ2-7; D tentatively reads TRBD1 or TRBD2 (5 bases each). Germline V lookup: CDR1 MNHEY, CDR2 SVGAGI. The CDR3 is made up of 14 amino acids. Trimming left V 1 base short and J 2 bases short, with 9 bases between. CDR3 nucleotide sequence: TGTGCCAGCAGTTACTTCGGGACCACCTACGAGCAGTACTTC. Its protein is CASSYFGTTYEQYF.

The chain couples TRBV7-6 to TRBJ1-5; no definite D call. Per the germline V gene, CDR1 is SGHVS and CDR2 is FNYEAQ. V was clipped by 1 base and J by 10 bases, with 11 bases between them. This CDR3 spans 13 amino acids. The CDR3 DNA reads TGTGCCAGCAGCTTAGTATTCGACCGACCCCAGCATTTT. Its protein is CASSLVFDRPQHF.

This clonotype was picked up a small number of times. CDR3 nucleotide sequence: TGCAGCGTTGAAACAGTTAACTATGGCTACACCTTC. Translation gives CSVETVNYGYTF. The chain has TRBV29-1 and TRBJ1-2; no definite D call. The V and J ends lost 2 bases and 1 base respectively, with 5 bases between them. The CDR3 is made up of 12 amino acids. The V gene's germline CDR1 is SQVTM and CDR2 ANQGSEA.

This chain links TRBV5-1 with TRBJ1-4; 7 bases are a match to TRBD1. This CDR3 spans 15 amino acids. Germline V gives CDR1 SGHRS, CDR2 YFSETQ. V lost 4 bases and J lost 2; bases outside the gene matches: 5. This chain's CDR3 is CASSLLGQTNEKLFF. In nucleotides, the CDR3 is TGCGCCAGCAGCCTCCTGGGACAGACTAATGAAAAACTGTTTTTT.

This clonotype was observed at least ten times. V gene TRBV29-1 combines with J gene TRBJ2-1; 9 bases agree with TRBD2. With V trimmed by 4 bases and J by 10 bases, 8 bases remained unmatched. The CDR3 loop spans 13 amino acids. CDR1 and CDR2 (germline): SQVTM, ANQGSEA. Here the CDR3 DNA reads TGCAGCGTTGCGGCTAGCGGGACCCCCGAGCAGTTCTTC. This gives the protein CSVAASGTPEQFF.

The chain carries TRBV6-1 and TRBJ2-7; D is uncertain. Germline CDR1 reads MNHNS; CDR2 reads SASEGT. The CDR3 spans 13 residues. Trimming removed 8 bases at V and 4 bases at J, with 15 bases between. CDR3 sequence (DNA): TGTGCCAGCGCCCGTACAGATGATTACGAGCAGTACTTC. Protein sequence: CASARTDDYEQYF.

Many counts were recorded for this clonotype. The chain joins TRBV4-2 to TRBJ2-1, with 11 bases identical to TRBD2. The CDR3 sequence is 16 residues long. Per germline, CDR1 LGHNA and CDR2 YNFKEQ. The V and J ends lost 4 bases and 8 bases, in that order; junction bases with no gene match: 10. The CDR3 DNA follows: TGTGCCAGCAGCCCCCGACTAGCGGGGTCATGGGATGAGCAGTTCTTC. Translated, it gives CASSPRLAGSWDEQFF.

This clonotype was seen only a few times. The V gene is TRBV7-3, the J gene TRBJ2-5, with D unresolved. CDR3 size: 18 residues. Germline assignment: CDR1 SGHTA and CDR2 FQGTGA. The V end was cut by 0 bases, the J end by 5 bases, with 22 bases between. The CDR3 sequence is CASSLTSATTPLSETQYF. The CDR3 bases are TGTGCCAGCAGCTTAACGTCAGCCACTACACCCCTTTCCGAGACCCAGTACTTC.

In this sample, this clonotype turned up a few times. The V call is TRBV5-6, the J call TRBJ2-5; 7 nucleotides align to TRBD1. Looked up from germline, CDR1 is SGHDT and CDR2 is YYEEEE. With V trimmed by 7 bases and J by 5 bases, 17 bases remained unmatched. This CDR3 has 16 residues. CDR3 DNA sequence: TGTGCCAGCCCCAAGTCCGGGGACAGAAGGTGGGAGACCCAGTACTTC. Encoded protein: CASPKSGDRRWETQYF.

This clonotype was detected ten times or more. This chain connects TRBV24-1 to TRBJ2-3; 7 positions match TRBD1. The germline V gene has CDR1 KGHDR and CDR2 SFDVKD. Trimming took 1 base from V and 6 from J; bases not matched to a gene: 6. This CDR3 contains 15 residues. CDR3 in DNA: TGTGCCACCAGTGATTTAGGGCAGGGGGACGATACGCAGTATTTT. Translated, it gives CATSDLGQGDDTQYF.

CDR3 sequence: CSVRGGVHTEAFF. In nucleotides, the CDR3 is TGCAGCGTTAGGGGAGGGGTTCACACTGAAGCTTTCTTT. The chain carries TRBV29-1 and TRBJ1-1, with D possibly matching TRBD1 (5 bases). V shed 5 bases and J shed 3 bases, with 13 bases lying between them. The CDR3 has 13 amino acids. Per germline, CDR1 SQVTM and CDR2 ANQGSEA. Filled out from reference TRBV29-1 and TRBJ1-1, the complete variable domain reads SAVISQKPSRDICQRGTSLTIQCQVDSQVTMMFWYRQQPGQSLTLIATANQGSEATYESGFVIDKFPISRPNLTFSTLTVSNMSPEDSSIYLCSVRGGVHTEAFFGQGTRLTVV.

The gene calls are TRBV29-1 and TRBJ1-1; 7 bases line up with TRBD1. The CDR3 is 13 residues long. Germline assignment: CDR1 SQVTM and CDR2 ANQGSEA. The CDR3 DNA sequence: TGCGGGGTGACAGGGCGAGGCGGCACTGAAGCTTTCTTT. Encoded protein: CGVTGRGGTEAFF.

Points on this clonotype: The junction differs from germline at one of its ends, possibly a read error. The J gene is TRBJ1-1, the V gene TRBV11-2; unclear D gene. The CDR3 is 14 amino acids. In germline, CDR1 is SGHAT, CDR2 FQNNGV. The DNA of the CDR3 is TGTACCAGCAGCTTAGCGAGAATGAACACTGAAGCTTTCTTT. This gives the protein CTSSLARMNTEAFF.

This clonotype was found a few times. The chain has TRBV14 and TRBJ2-3; TRBD2 agrees at 7 bases. With 4 bases clipped from V and 5 bases from J, the junction kept 12 bases outside the gene matches. The CDR3 sequence is 16 residues long. From germline, CDR1 is SGHDN and CDR2 FVKESK. CDR3 amino acids: CASSPLHWGGGDTQYF. CDR3 sequence (DNA): TGTGCCAGCAGCCCCCTCCATTGGGGGGGGGGAGATACGCAGTATTTT.

This clonotype has only a few counts. The gene calls are TRBV6-5 and TRBJ1-1, with unresolved D. The V gene lost 0 bases and the J gene lost 3 bases, with 8 bases spanning the gap. The length of the CDR3 is 14 residues. Germline CDR1 MNHEY, CDR2 SVGAGI. CDR3 nucleotides: TGTGCCAGCAGTTACTCGCGTCGGTACACTGAAGCTTTCTTT. Encoded protein: CASSYSRRYTEAFF.

This clonotype was seen many times. J is TRBJ1-2 and V is TRBV7-2; no firm D call. This CDR3 has 13 residues. V was shortened by 3 bases and J by 8 bases, with 13 bases between the two germline ends. Germline V gene sequence: CDR1 SGHTA, CDR2 FQGNSA. CDR3 sequence: CASSLTREEGYTF. The CDR3 DNA reads as TGTGCCAGCAGCTTGACGCGAGAAGAAGGCTACACCTTC.

The chain uses TRBV19 and TRBJ2-1, with D perhaps given as TRBD1 or TRBD2 (5 bases each). The V end lost 3 bases, the J end lost 5 bases, and 11 bases lay between the germline ends. The CDR3 length is 14 residues. Germline V CDR1 and CDR2: LNHDA, SQIVND (reference sequence). The CDR3 region is CASSIGRGNNEQFF. The CDR3 DNA follows: TGTGCCAGTAGTATCGGTCGGGGCAACAATGAGCAGTTCTTC.

This clonotype was observed a few times. The V and J genes are TRBV7-2 and TRBJ2-1, with no clear D. Germline V gene lookup returns CDR1 SGHTA and CDR2 FQGNSA. The CDR3 runs to 15 residues. V lost 5 bases to trimming and J lost 5 bases, with 16 bases between them. In nucleotides, the CDR3 is TGTGCCAGCAGCGTTAGTGGACCGAGGAACAATGAGCAGTTCTTC. This sequence encodes CASSVSGPRNNEQFF.